The clone carrying this T cell receptor (beta chain) was detected only once. The data were obtained in a study of CD8 T cells in Susac syndrome. Reverse transcription of 0.5 to 1 ug RNA was carried out with random hexamers. Each CDR3 protein gets one entry after TCRdb re-called the immunoSEQ multiplex PCR reads with MiXCR. Among fewer than 300,000 distinct CDR3 sequences listed, approximately 81% were seen once. TCR beta sequences were obtained from blood CD8+ and CD4+ T cells. Negative isolation was used for CD8+ and CD4+ T cells and FACS enrichment for TEMRA cells. Sample: CD8+ T cells from PBMCs. The TCR originated in a human donor with multiple sclerosis.

The CDR3 nucleotides read TGTGCCAGCAGCCAAGATCTGTGGCTAGCGGGGACCAACTACGAGCAGTACTTC. This translates into CASSQDLWLAGTNYEQYF. The rearrangement links TRBV4-2 to TRBJ2-7, with 9 bases aligning to TRBD2. V gave up 0 bases and J gave up 3 bases; unmatched junction bases: 12. This CDR3 spans 18 amino acids. Germline V gene sequence: CDR1 LGHNA, CDR2 YNFKEQ.